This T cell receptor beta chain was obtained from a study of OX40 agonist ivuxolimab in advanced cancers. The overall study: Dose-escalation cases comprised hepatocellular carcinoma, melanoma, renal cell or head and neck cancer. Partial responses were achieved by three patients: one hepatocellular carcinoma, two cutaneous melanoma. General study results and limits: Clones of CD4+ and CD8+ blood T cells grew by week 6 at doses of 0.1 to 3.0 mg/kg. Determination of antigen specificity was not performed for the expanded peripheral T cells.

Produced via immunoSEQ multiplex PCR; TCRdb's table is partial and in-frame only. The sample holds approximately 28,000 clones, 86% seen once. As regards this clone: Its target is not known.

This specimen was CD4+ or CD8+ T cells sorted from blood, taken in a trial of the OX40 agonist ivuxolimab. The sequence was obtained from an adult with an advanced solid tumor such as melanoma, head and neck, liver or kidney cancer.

CDR3 residues: CASSPSAGMDTEAFF. DNA of the CDR3: TGTGCCAGCTCACCGTCGGCAGGGATGGACACTGAAGCTTTCTTT. V gene TRBV18 combines with J gene TRBJ1-1; TRBD1 is a possible D gene (5 bases). V shed 3 bases and J shed 3 bases, with 14 bases lying between them. The V gene's germline CDR1 is KGHSH and CDR2 LQKENI. The CDR3 totals 15 residues.